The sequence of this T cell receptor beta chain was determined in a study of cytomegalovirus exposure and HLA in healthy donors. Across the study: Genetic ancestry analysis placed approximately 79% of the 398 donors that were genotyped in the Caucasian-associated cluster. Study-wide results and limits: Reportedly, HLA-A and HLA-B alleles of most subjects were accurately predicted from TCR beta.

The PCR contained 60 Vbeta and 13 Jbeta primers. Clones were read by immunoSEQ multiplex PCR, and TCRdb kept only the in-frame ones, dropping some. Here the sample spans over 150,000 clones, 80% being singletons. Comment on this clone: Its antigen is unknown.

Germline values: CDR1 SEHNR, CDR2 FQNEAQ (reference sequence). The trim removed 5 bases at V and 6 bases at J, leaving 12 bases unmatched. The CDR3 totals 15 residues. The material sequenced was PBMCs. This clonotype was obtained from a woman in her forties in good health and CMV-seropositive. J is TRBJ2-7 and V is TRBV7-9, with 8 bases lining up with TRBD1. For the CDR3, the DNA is TGTGCCAGCAGCAGCTTAGAGGCAGGGGGCCCCGAGCAGTACTTC. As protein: CASSSLEAGGPEQYF.